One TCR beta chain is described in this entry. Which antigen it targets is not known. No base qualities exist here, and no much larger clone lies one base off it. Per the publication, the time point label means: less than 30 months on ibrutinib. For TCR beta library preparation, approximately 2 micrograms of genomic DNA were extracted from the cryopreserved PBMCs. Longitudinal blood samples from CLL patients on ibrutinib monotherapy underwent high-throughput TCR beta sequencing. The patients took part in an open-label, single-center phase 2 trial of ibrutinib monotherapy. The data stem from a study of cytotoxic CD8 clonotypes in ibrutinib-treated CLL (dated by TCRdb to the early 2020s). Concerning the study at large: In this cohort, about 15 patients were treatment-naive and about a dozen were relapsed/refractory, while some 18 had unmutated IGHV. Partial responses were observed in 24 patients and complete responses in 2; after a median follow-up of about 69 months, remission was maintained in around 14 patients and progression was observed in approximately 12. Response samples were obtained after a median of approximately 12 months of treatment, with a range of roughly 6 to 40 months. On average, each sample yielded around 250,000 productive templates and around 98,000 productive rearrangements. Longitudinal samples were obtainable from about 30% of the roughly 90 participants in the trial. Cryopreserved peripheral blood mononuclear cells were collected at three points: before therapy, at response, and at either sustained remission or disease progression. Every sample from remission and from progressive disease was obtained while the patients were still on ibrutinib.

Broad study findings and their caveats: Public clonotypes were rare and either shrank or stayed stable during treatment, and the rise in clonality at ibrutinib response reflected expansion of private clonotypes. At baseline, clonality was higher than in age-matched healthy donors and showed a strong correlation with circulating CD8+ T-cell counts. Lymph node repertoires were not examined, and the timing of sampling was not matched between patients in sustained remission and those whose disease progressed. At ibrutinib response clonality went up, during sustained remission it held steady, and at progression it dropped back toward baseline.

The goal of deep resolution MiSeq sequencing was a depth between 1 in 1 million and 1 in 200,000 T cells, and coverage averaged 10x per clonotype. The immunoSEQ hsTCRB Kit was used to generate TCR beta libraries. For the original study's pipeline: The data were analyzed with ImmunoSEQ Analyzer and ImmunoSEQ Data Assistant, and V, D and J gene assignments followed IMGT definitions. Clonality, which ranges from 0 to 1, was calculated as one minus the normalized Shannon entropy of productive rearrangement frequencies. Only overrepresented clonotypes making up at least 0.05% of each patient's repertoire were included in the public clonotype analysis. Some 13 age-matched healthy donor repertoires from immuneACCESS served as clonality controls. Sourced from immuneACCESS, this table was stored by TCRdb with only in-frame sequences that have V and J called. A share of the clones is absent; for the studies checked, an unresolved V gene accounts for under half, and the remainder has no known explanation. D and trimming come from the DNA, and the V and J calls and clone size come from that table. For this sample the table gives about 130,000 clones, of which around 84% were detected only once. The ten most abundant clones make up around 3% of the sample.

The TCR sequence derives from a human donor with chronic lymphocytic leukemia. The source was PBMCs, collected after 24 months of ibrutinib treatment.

The CDR3 region has the sequence CSVEGGQGTEAFF. The nucleotide sequence reads TGCAGCGTTGAGGGGGGACAGGGGACTGAAGCTTTCTTT. This chain joins TRBV29-1 to TRBJ1-1, with 10 bases aligning to TRBD1. V trim: 3 bases; J trim: 5 bases; unmatched bases: 3. CDR1 and CDR2 are drawn from the germline V gene: SQVTM, ANQGSEA. The CDR3 holds 13 amino acids from the cysteine to the phenylalanine. The only DNA kept is the CDR3, 39 bases in frame from the first base.